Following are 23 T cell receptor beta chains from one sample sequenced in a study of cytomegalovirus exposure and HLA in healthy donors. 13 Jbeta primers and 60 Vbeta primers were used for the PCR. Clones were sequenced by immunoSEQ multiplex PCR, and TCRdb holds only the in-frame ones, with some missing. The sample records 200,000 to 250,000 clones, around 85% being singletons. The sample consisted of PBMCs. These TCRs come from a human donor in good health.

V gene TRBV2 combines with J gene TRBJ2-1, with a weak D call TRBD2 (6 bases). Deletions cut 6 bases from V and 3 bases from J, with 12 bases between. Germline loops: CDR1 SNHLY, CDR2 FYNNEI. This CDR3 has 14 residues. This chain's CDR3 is CASRRDSHYNEQFF. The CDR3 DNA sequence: TGTGCCAGCAGGCGGGACTCCCACTACAATGAGCAGTTCTTC.

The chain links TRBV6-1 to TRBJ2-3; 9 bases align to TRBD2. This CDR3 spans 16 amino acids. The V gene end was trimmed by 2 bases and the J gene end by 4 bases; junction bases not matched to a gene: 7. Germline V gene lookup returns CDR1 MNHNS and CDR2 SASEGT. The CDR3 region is CASSETIAGDADTQYF. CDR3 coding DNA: TGTGCCAGCAGTGAAACTATAGCGGGAGACGCAGATACGCAGTATTTT.

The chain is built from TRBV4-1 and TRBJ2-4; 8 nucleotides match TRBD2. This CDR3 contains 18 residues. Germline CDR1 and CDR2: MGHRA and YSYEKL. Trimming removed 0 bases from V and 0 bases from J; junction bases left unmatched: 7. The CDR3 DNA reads TGCGCCAGCAGCCAAGATCGCGGGGGGTGGGTAGCCAAAAACATTCAGTACTTC. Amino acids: CASSQDRGGWVAKNIQYF.

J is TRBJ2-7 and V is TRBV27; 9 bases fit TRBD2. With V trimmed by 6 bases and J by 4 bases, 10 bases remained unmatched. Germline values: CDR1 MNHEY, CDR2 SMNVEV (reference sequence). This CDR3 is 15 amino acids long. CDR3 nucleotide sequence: TGTGCCAGCAGCCGAATTAGCGGGAGTGGGTACGAGCAGTACTTC. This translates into CASSRISGSGYEQYF.

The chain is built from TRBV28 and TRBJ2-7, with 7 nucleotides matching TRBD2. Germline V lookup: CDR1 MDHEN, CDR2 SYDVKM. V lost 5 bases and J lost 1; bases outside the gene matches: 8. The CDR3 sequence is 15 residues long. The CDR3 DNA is TGTGCCAGCAGTCCCCCCCAGGGAGGGTCCTACGAGCAGTACTTC. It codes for CASSPPQGGSYEQYF.

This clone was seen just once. In DNA form, the CDR3 reads TGTGCCAGCAGGGGAGGGAGCCACTCTGGGGCCAACGTCCTGACTTTC. It specifies CASRGGSHSGANVLTF. V gene TRBV7-9 combines with J gene TRBJ2-6; 7 nucleotides align to TRBD2. Germline CDR1 and CDR2: SEHNR and FQNEAQ (reference sequence). This CDR3 comprises 16 residues. V trimming: 6 bases; J trimming: 0 bases; junction bases outside the gene matches: 5.

CDR3 amino acids: CASSVRGSDEQFF. DNA for the CDR3: TGTGCCAGCAGCGTGCGGGGGTCTGATGAGCAGTTCTTC. This chain connects TRBV7-9 to TRBJ2-1; 7 bases map to TRBD2. CDR3 length equals 13 residues. With V trimmed by 5 bases and J by 8 bases, 6 bases remained unmatched. Germline CDR1 reads SEHNR; CDR2 reads FQNEAQ (reference sequence). Looking up the rest from reference TRBV7-9 and TRBJ2-1 gives the full variable domain: DTGVSQNPRHKITKRGQNVTFRCDPISEHNRLYWYRQTLGQGPEFLTYFQNEAQLEKSRLLSDRFSAERPKGSFSTLEIQRTEQGDSAMYLCASSVRGSDEQFFGPGTRLTVL.

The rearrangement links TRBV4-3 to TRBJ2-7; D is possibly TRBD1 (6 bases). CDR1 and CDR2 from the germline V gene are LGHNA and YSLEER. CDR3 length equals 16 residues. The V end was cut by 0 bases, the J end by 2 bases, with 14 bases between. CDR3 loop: CASSQDPADSPYEQYF. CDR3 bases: TGCGCCAGCAGCCAAGATCCCGCGGACAGCCCCTACGAGCAGTACTTC.

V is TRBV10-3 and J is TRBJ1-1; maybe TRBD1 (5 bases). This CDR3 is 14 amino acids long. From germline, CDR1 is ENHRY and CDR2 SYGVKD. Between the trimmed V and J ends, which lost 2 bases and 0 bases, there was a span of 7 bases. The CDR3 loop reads CAISEDRLNTEAFF. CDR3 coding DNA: TGTGCCATCAGTGAGGACAGATTGAACACTGAAGCTTTCTTT.

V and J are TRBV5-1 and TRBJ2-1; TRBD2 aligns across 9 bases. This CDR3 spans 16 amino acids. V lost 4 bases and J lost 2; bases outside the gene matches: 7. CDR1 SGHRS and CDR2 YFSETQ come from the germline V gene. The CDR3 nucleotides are TGCGCCAGCAGCCGAGGGACTAGCCCACCCTACAATGAGCAGTTCTTC. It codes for CASSRGTSPPYNEQFF.

This CDR3 is CASRKAQATEQFF. The CDR3 DNA sequence: TGTGCCAGCAGAAAGGCACAGGCTACGGAGCAGTTCTTC. The chain uses TRBV2 and TRBJ2-1; weak D call: TRBD1 (5 bases). CDR3 size: 13 residues. Trimming pared 6 bases from V and 10 bases from J, leaving 16 bases between. The germline gives CDR1 SNHLY, CDR2 FYNNEI.

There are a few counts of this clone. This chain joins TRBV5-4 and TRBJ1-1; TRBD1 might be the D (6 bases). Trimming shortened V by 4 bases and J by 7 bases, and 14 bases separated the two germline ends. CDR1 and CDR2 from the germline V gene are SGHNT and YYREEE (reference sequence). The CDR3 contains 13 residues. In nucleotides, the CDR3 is TGTGCCAGCAGCCCCGGGACACCTAGTGAAGCTTTCTTT. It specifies CASSPGTPSEAFF.

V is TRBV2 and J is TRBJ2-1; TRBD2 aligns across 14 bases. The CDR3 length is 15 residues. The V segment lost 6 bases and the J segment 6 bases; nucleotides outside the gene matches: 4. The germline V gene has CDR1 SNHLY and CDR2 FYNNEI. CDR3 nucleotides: TGTGCCAGCAGGGGGACTAGCGGGAGTTCCAATGAGCAGTTCTTC. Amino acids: CASRGTSGSSNEQFF. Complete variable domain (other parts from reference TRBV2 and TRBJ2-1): EPEVTQTPSHQVTQMGQEVILRCVPISNHLYFYWYRQILGQKVEFLVSFYNNEISEKSEIFDDQFSVERPDGSNFTLKIRSTKLEDSAMYFCASRGTSGSSNEQFFGPGTRLTVL.

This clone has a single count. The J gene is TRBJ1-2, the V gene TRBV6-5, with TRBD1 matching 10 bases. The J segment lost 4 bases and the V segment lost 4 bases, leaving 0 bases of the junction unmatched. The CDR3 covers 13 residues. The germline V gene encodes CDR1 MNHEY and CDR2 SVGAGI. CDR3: CASSWDRGYGYTF. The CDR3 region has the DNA TGTGCCAGCAGTTGGGACAGGGGCTATGGCTACACCTTC.

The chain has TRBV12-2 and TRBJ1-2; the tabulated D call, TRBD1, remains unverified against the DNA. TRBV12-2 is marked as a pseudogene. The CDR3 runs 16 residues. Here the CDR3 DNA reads TGTGCAAGTCGCTCCGCCCCCCTCGGACAGAACTATGGCTACACCTTC. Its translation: CASRSAPLGQNYGYTF.

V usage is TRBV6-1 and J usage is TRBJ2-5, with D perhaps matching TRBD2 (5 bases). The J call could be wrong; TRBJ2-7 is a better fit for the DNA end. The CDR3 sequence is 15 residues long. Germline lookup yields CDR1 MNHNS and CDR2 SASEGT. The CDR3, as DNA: TGTGCCAGCAGTACCTTGGCTAGCCCAGCCTACGAGCAGTACTTC. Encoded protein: CASSTLASPAYEQYF.

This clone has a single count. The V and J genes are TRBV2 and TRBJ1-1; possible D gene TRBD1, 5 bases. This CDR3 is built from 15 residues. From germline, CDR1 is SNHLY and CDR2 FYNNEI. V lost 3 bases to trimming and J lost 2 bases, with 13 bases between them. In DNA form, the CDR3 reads TGTGCCAGCAGTGATGGGGCAGCGGGAAACACTGAAGCTTTCTTT. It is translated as CASSDGAAGNTEAFF.

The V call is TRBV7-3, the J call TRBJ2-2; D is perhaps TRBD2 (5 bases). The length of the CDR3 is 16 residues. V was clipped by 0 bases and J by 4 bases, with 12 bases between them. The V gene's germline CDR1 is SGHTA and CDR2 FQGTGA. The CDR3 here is CASSLTRARATGELFF. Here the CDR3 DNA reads TGTGCCAGCAGCTTAACGCGGGCCCGAGCCACCGGGGAGCTGTTTTTT.

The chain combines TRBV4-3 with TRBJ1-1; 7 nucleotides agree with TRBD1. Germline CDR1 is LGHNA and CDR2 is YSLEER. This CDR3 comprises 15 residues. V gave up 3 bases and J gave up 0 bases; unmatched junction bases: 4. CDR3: CASSQRDSLNTEAFF. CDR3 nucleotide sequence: TGCGCCAGCAGCCAGAGGGACAGCTTGAACACTGAAGCTTTCTTT.

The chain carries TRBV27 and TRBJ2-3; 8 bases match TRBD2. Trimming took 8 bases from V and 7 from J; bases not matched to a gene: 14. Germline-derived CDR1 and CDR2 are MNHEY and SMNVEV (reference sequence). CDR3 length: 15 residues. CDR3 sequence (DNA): TGTGCCAGCTCTTCTACGGGAGGGCCCGGCCATACGCAGTATTTT. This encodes CASSSTGGPGHTQYF.

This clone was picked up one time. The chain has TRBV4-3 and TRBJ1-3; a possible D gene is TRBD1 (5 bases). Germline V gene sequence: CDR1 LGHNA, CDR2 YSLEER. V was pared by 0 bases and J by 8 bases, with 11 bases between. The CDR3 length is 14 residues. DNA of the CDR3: TGCGCCAGCAGCCAAGACAGGGAGGTGGACACCATATATTTT. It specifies CASSQDREVDTIYF.

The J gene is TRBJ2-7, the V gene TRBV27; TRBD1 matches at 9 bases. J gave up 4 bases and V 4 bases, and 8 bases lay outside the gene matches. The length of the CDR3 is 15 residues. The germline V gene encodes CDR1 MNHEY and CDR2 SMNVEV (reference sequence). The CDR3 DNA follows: TGTGCCAGCAGTTACAACAGGGGGCAGGAGTACGAGCAGTACTTC. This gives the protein CASSYNRGQEYEQYF.

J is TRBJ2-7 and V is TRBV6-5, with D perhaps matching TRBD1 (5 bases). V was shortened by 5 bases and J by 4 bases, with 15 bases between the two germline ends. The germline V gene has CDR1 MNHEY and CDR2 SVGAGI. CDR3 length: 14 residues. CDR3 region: CASSPQQGRYEQYF. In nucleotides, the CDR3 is TGTGCCAGCAGTCCCCAGCAGGGAAGGTACGAGCAGTACTTC.